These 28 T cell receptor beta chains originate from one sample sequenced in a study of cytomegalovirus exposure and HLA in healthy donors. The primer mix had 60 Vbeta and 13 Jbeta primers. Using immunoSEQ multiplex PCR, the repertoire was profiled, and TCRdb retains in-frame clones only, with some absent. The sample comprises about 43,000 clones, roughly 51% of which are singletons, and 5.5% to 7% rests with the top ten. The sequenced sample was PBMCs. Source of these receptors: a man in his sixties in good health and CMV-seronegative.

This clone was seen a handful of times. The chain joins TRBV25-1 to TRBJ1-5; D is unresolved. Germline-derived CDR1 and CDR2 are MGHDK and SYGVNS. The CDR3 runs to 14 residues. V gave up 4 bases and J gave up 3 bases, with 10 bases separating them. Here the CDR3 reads CASSAGRTNQPQHF. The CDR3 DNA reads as TGTGCCAGCAGTGCCGGGAGGACCAATCAGCCCCAGCATTTT.

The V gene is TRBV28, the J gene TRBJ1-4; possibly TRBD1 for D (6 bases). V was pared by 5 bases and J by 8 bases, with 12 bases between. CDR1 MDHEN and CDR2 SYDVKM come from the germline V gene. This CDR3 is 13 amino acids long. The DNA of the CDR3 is TGTGCCAGCAGTGGTAAGGGGGACGAAAAACTGTTTTTT. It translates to CASSGKGDEKLFF.

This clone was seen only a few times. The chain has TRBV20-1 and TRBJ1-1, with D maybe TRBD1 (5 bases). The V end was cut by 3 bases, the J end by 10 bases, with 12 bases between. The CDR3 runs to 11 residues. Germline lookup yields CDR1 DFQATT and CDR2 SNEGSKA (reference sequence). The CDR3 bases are TGCAGTGCTAGTTTAGGGGAGGCAGCTTTCTTT. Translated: CSASLGEAAFF.

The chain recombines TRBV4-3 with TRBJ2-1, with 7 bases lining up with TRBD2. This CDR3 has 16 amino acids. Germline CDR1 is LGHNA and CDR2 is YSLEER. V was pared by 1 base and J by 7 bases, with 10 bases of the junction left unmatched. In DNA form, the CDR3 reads TGCGCCAGCAGCCAAGTTATGGCGGGAGAAACGAATGAGCAGTTCTTC. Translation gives CASSQVMAGETNEQFF.

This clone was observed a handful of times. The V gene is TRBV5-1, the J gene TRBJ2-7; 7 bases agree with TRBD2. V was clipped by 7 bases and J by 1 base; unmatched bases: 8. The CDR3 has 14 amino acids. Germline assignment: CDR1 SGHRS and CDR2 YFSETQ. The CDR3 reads CASRTGGESYEQYF. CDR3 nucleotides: TGCGCCAGCCGGACGGGGGGAGAGTCCTACGAGCAGTACTTC. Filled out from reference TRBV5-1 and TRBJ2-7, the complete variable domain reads KAGVTQTPRYLIKTRGQQVTLSCSPISGHRSVSWYQQTPGQGLQFLFEYFSETQRNKGNFPGRFSGRQFSNSRSEMNVSTLELGDSALYLCASRTGGESYEQYFGPGTRLTVT.

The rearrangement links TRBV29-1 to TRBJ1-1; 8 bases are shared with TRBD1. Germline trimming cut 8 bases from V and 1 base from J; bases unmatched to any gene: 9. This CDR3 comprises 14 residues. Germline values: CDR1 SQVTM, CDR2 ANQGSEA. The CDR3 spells CSTEDREKNTEAFF. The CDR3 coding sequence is TGCAGCACTGAGGACAGGGAGAAGAACACTGAAGCTTTCTTT.

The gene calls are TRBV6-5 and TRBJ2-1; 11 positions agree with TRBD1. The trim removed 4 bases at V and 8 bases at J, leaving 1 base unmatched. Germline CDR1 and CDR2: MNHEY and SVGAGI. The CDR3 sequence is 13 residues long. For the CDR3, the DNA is TGTGCCAGCAGTTGGACAGGGGGCGATGAGCAGTTCTTC. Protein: CASSWTGGDEQFF.

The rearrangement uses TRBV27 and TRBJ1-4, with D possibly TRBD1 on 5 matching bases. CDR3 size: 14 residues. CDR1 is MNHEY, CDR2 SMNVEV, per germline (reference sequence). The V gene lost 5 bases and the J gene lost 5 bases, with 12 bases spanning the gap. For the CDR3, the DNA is TGTGCCAGCAGTAGGGGAGGAGAAAATGAAAAACTGTTTTTT. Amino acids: CASSRGGENEKLFF.

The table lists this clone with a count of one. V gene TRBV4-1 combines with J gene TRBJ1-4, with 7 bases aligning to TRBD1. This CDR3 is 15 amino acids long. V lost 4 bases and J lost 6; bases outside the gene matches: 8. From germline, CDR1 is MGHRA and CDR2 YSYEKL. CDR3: CASSLRDSGDEKLFF. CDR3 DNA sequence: TGCGCCAGCAGCCTTCGGGACAGTGGGGATGAAAAACTGTTTTTT.

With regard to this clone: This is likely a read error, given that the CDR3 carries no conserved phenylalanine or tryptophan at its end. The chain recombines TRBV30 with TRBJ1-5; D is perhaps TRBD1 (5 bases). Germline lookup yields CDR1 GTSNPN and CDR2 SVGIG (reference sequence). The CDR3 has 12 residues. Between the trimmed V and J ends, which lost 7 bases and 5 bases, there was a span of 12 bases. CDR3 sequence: CASGGEDQPQHV. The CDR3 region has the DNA TGTGCCTCGGGGGGGGAGGATCAGCCCCAGCATGTT.

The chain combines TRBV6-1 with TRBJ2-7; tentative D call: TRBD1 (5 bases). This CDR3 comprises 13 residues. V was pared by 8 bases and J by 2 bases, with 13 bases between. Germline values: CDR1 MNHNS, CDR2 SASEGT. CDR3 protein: CASGAPLPYEQYF. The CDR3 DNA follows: TGTGCCAGCGGGGCGCCCCTCCCCTACGAGCAGTACTTC.

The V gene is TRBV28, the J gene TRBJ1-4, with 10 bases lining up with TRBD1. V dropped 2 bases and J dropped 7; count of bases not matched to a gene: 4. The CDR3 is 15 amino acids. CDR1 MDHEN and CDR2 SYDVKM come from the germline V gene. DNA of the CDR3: TGTGCCAGCAGTTTACCCGGGACAGGGGTTGAAAAACTGTTTTTT. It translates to CASSLPGTGVEKLFF.

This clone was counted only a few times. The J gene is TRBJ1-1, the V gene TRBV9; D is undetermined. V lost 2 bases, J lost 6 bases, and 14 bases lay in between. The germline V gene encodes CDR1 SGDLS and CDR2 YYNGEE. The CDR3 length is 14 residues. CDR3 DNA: TGTGCCAGCAGCGTTGGCACGCAGAGCGCTGAAGCTTTCTTT. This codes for CASSVGTQSAEAFF.

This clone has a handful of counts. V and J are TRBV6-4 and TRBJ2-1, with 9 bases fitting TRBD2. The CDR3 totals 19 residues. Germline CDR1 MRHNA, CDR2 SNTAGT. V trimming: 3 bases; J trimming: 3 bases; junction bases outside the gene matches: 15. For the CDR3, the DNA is TGTGCCAGCAGTGAGGGTAGCGGGAGAGGTTGGGGTAACTACAATGAGCAGTTCTTC. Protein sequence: CASSEGSGRGWGNYNEQFF.

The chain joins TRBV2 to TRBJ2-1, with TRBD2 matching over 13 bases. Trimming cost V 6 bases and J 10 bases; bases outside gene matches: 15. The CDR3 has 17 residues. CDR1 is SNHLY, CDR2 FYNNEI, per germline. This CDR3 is CASSHRSGTSGDGEQFF. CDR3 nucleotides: TGTGCCAGCAGCCACAGATCAGGGACTAGCGGGGACGGAGAGCAGTTCTTC.

For the CDR3, the DNA is TGTGCCAGCAGTTTAACTGGTCAGGGGGCCGACGAGCAGTACTTC. This translates into CASSLTGQGADEQYF. The chain recombines TRBV28 with TRBJ2-7; 8 nucleotides align to TRBD1. V gave up 2 bases and J gave up 5 bases; unmatched junction bases: 8. There are 15 residues in the CDR3. Germline V gene lookup returns CDR1 MDHEN and CDR2 SYDVKM.

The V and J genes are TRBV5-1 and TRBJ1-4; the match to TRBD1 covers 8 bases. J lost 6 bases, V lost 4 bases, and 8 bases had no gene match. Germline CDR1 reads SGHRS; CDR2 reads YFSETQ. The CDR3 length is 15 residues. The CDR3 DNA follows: TGCGCCAGCAGCAGGACAGGGCCCTTCGATGAAAAACTGTTTTTT. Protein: CASSRTGPFDEKLFF.

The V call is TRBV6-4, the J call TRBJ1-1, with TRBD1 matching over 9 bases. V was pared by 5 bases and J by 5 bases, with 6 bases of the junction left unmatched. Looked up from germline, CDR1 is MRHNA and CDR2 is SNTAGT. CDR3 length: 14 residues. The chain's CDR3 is CASSYGTGKTEAFF. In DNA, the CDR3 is TGTGCCAGCAGTTACGGGACAGGGAAAACTGAAGCTTTCTTT.

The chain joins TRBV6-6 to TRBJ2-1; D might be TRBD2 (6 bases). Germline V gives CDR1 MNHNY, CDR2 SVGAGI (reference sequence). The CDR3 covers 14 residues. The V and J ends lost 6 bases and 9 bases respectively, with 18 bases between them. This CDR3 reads CASSPSLVGGEQFF. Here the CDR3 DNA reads TGTGCCAGCAGCCCCTCTCTTGTGGGGGGTGAGCAGTTCTTC.

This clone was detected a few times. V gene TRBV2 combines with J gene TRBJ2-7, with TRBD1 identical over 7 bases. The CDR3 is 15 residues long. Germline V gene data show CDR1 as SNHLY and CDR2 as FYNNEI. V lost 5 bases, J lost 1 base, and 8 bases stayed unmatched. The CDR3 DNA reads TGTGCCAGCAGTCTAGACAGGGTTTTATCCTACGAGCAGTACTTC. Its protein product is CASSLDRVLSYEQYF.

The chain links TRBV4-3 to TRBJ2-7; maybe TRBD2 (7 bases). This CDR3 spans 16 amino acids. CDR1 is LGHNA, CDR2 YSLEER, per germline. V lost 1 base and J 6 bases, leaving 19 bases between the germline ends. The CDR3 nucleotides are TGCGCCAGCAGCCAAGCCCCGGTGGGGGGGCTCTCCGAGCAGTACTTC. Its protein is CASSQAPVGGLSEQYF.

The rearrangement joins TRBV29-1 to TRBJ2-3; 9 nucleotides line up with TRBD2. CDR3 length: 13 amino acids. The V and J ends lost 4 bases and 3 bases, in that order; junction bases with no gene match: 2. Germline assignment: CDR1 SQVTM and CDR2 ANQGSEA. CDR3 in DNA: TGCAGCGTTGGTAGCGGGAGAACAGATACGCAGTATTTT. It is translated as CSVGSGRTDTQYF.

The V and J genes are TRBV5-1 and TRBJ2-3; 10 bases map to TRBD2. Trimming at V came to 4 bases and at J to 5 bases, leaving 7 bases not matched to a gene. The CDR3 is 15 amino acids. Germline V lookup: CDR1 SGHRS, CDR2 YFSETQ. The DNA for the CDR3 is TGCGCCAGCAGCCAAGGACTAGCGGCCCTAGATACGCAGTATTTT. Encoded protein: CASSQGLAALDTQYF.

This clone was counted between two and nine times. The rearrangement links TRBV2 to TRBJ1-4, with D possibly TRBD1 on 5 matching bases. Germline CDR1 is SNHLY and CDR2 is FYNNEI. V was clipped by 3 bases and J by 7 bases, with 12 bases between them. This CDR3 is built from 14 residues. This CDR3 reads CASSDWQGGEKLFF. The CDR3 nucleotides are TGTGCCAGCAGTGATTGGCAGGGTGGTGAAAAACTGTTTTTT. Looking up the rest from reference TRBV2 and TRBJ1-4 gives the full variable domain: EPEVTQTPSHQVTQMGQEVILRCVPISNHLYFYWYRQILGQKVEFLVSFYNNEISEKSEIFDDQFSVERPDGSNFTLKIRSTKLEDSAMYFCASSDWQGGEKLFFGSGTQLSVL.

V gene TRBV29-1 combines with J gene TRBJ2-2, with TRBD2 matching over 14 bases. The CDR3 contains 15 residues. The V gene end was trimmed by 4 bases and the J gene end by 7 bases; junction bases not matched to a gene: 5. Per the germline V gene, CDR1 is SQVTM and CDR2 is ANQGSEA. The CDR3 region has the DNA TGCAGCGTTGCCGGGACTAGCGGGAGTGGCGGGGAGCTGTTTTTT. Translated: CSVAGTSGSGGELFF.

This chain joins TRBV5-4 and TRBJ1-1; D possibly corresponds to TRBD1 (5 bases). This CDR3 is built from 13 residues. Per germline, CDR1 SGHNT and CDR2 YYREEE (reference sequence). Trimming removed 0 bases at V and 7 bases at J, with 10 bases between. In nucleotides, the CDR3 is TGTGCCAGCAGCTTGGACGTAACAGGTGAAGCTTTCTTT. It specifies CASSLDVTGEAFF.

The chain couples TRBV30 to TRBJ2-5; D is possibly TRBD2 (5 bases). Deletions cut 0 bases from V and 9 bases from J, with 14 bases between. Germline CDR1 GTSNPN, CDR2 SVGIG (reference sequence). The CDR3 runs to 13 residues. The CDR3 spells CAWSVLGSAAQYF. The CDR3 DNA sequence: TGTGCCTGGAGTGTACTAGGATCCGCAGCCCAGTACTTC.

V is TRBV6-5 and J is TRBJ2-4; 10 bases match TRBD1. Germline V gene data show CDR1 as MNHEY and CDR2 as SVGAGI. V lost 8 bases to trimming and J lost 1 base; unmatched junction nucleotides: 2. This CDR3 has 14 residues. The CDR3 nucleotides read TGTGCCAGCGGGACAGGGGAGGCCAAAAACATTCAGTACTTC. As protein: CASGTGEAKNIQYF.